This T cell receptor (beta chain) is drawn from a study of shared clonotypes between healthy human individuals. Looking at the study overall: Each donor's CD8 memory used one plate, CD8 naive two, each CD4 subset three.

Study outcomes and limitations: Memory subsets had estimated richness that was generally smaller than that of naive subsets.

Trimming stripped 0 bases from V and 6 bases from J, with 5 bases between. Germline-derived CDR1 and CDR2 are SGHNT and YYREEE (reference sequence). This CDR3 is 12 amino acids long. Authors' analysis steps: ImmunoSEQ junction-only sequences lacked quality scores, so their filtering differed. Sequenced by immunoSEQ multiplex PCR; TCRdb stores in-frame clones only, minus some. V and J calls and clone size come straight from that table; D and trimming were deduced from the DNA. Found here are over a million clones, approximately 96% of them singletons; the top ten hold about 1%. This clone was picked up a small number of times. What it recognizes is unknown. In the same sample, other DNA sequences code for this CDR3.

The TCR was taken from a man aged 25 to 40 in good health. The V gene is TRBV5-4, the J gene TRBJ2-3; D uncertain. Sequencing was done on a sample of naive CD4+ T cells sorted from blood. Subset of the sample: CD45RA+ positively selected. CDR3 loop: CASSLVGDTQYF. The DNA of the CDR3 is TGTGCCAGCAGCTTGGTCGGGGATACGCAGTATTTT.